The next 29 T cell receptor beta chains were all read from a single sample in a study of T cell responses to AZD1222 COVID-19 vaccine. Profiled with immunoSEQ multiplex PCR; TCRdb holds only in-frame clones, not every one. The table shows 150,000 to 200,000 clones, with around 90% occurring only once. The sample here was peripheral blood, taken 28 days after the second dose of the MenACWY control vaccine. These receptor sequences come from an adult who received the MenACWY meningococcal vaccine as a control.

The V and J genes are TRBV6-1 and TRBJ2-1; D call uncertain. CDR3 size: 14 residues. The V gene lost 1 base and the J gene lost 4 bases, with 8 bases spanning the gap. The V gene's germline CDR1 is MNHNS and CDR2 SASEGT. The CDR3 nucleotides are TGTGCCAGCAGTGAAGGACAAATTTACAATGAGCAGTTCTTC. As protein: CASSEGQIYNEQFF.

The rearrangement joins TRBV19 to TRBJ1-2, with 12 bases aligning to TRBD1. J gave up 4 bases and V 7 bases, and 7 bases lay outside the gene matches. The CDR3 length is 15 residues. CDR1 LNHDA and CDR2 SQIVND come from the germline V gene (reference sequence). The CDR3 coding sequence is TGTGCCAGTACCCGGGACAGGGGGCATAGCTATGGCTACACCTTC. The encoded protein is CASTRDRGHSYGYTF.

V and J are TRBV5-6 and TRBJ1-2; D call uncertain. Trimming pared 0 bases from V and 5 bases from J, leaving 8 bases between. Germline values: CDR1 SGHDT, CDR2 YYEEEE. The CDR3 runs 13 residues. In DNA, the CDR3 is TGTGCCAGCAGCTTGGGCACAGAGTATGGCTACACCTTC. Encoded protein: CASSLGTEYGYTF.

CDR3 coding DNA: TGTGCCAGCAGTCCTTCGGCGGGCTCTTACTCCTACGAGCAGTACTTC. Its protein product is CASSPSAGSYSYEQYF. This sequence joins TRBV27 and TRBJ2-7; TRBD2 might be the D (5 bases). The germline V gene encodes CDR1 MNHEY and CDR2 SMNVEV (reference sequence). Trimming pared 5 bases from V and 0 bases from J, leaving 17 bases between. CDR3 size: 16 residues.

The chain combines TRBV5-4 with TRBJ1-2, with 8 nucleotides matching TRBD1. This CDR3 comprises 15 residues. The V gene's germline CDR1 is SGHNT and CDR2 YYREEE (reference sequence). The V gene end was trimmed by 2 bases and the J gene end by 7 bases; junction bases not matched to a gene: 10. The CDR3 DNA reads as TGTGCCAGCAGCTTCTCCAGGGGGCGATTGGTTGGCTACACCTTC. Encoded protein: CASSFSRGRLVGYTF.

A single count supports this clone. The chain links TRBV9 to TRBJ2-3; D is unresolved. Germline lookup yields CDR1 SGDLS and CDR2 YYNGEE. V lost 6 bases, J lost 9 bases, and 23 bases lay in between. The CDR3 has 15 amino acids. CDR3 residues: CASMAPTAGSRTQYF. The CDR3 DNA reads as TGTGCCAGCATGGCCCCTACGGCAGGTTCAAGGACGCAGTATTTT.

This chain connects TRBV7-9 to TRBJ1-1; weak D call: TRBD1 (5 bases). V was shortened by 5 bases and J by 4 bases, with 14 bases between the two germline ends. The CDR3 sequence is 14 residues long. Per germline, CDR1 SEHNR and CDR2 FQNEAQ (reference sequence). Here the CDR3 reads CASSPREAITEAFF. Written as DNA, the CDR3 is TGTGCCAGCAGCCCCAGGGAGGCGATCACTGAAGCTTTCTTT.

V usage is TRBV28 and J usage is TRBJ1-2; 7 nucleotides match TRBD1. The CDR3 covers 13 residues. Germline CDR1 is MDHEN and CDR2 is SYDVKM. V was clipped by 4 bases and J by 4 bases; unmatched bases: 3. In nucleotides, the CDR3 is TGTGCCAGCAGTTCAACAGGGGCCTATGGCTACACCTTC. Its protein product is CASSSTGAYGYTF.

V usage is TRBV5-8 and J usage is TRBJ2-2; tentative D call: TRBD1 (7 bases). V lost 4 bases and J lost 5, with 15 bases in between. CDR1 is SGHTS and CDR2 is YDEGEE in the germline V gene. This CDR3 has 15 amino acids. The CDR3 DNA reads TGTGCCAGCAGCCGTTGGACAGGAGGGACCGGGGAGCTGTTTTTT. Translation: CASSRWTGGTGELFF. Complete variable domain (other parts from reference TRBV5-8 and TRBJ2-2): EAGVTQSPTHLIKTRGQQATLRCSPISGHTSVYWYQQALGLGLQFLLWYDEGEERNRGNFPPRFSGRQFPNYSSELNVNALELEDSALYLCASSRWTGGTGELFFGEGSRLTVL.

The rearrangement uses TRBV5-4 and TRBJ2-1, with D possibly matching TRBD1 (5 bases). The V end lost 0 bases, the J end lost 9 bases, and 13 bases lay between the germline ends. Germline V gene data show CDR1 as SGHNT and CDR2 as YYREEE (reference sequence). This CDR3 contains 14 residues. CDR3 sequence reads: CASSLEYTDSEQFF. DNA of the CDR3: TGTGCCAGCAGCTTGGAATACACAGACAGTGAGCAGTTCTTC.

This clone occurred once. The chain links TRBV5-1 to TRBJ2-5; tentative D call: TRBD1 (6 bases). The CDR3 totals 17 residues. Germline-derived CDR1 and CDR2 are SGHRS and YFSETQ. V lost 2 bases, J lost 1 base, and 18 bases lay in between. The CDR3 nucleotides read TGCGCCAGCAGCTTTAATCATGGGACACCTCCCCAAGAGACCCAGTACTTC. Amino acids: CASSFNHGTPPQETQYF.

The rearrangement links TRBV20-1 to TRBJ2-7; D is possibly TRBD2 (5 bases). CDR1 and CDR2 (germline): DFQATT, SNEGSKA (reference sequence). CDR3 length: 11 amino acids. V lost 7 bases, J lost 2 bases, and 9 bases lay in between. The CDR3 DNA is TGCAGTGGAGGGTCCGCCTACGAGCAGTACTTC. Translating it yields CSGGSAYEQYF.

This chain links TRBV27 with TRBJ2-7, with 9 bases fitting TRBD2. Germline CDR1 and CDR2: MNHEY and SMNVEV (reference sequence). The CDR3 is 16 amino acids. J gave up 4 bases and V 5 bases, and 12 bases lay outside the gene matches. The CDR3 sequence is CASSRIQTSGSYEQYF. CDR3 DNA: TGTGCCAGCAGTCGAATTCAGACTAGCGGATCATACGAGCAGTACTTC.

This chain links TRBV6-5 with TRBJ2-7, with a tentative D call TRBD2 (6 bases). Germline lookup yields CDR1 MNHEY and CDR2 SVGAGI. There are 16 residues in the CDR3. The V gene lost 0 bases and the J gene lost 1 base, with 13 bases spanning the gap. The chain's CDR3 is CASSYSRPGRSYEQYF. CDR3 DNA: TGTGCCAGCAGTTACTCGAGACCAGGGAGGTCCTACGAGCAGTACTTC.

The chain recombines TRBV7-2 with TRBJ1-6; no clear D gene. The CDR3 extends over 16 amino acids. Between the trimmed V and J ends, which lost 7 bases and 7 bases, there was a span of 20 bases. The germline V gene has CDR1 SGHTA and CDR2 FQGNSA. The CDR3 here is CASTPQRAPKNSPLHF. The CDR3 nucleotides are TGTGCCAGCACCCCTCAAAGGGCACCTAAGAATTCACCCCTCCACTTT.

The CDR3 region has the DNA TGTGCCAGCACCCCCGACAGGGGGCTCTACGAGCAGTACTTC. It specifies CASTPDRGLYEQYF. The gene calls are TRBV3-1 (or the pseudogene TRBV3-2) and TRBJ2-7; TRBD1 matches at 10 bases. V trimming: 7 bases; J trimming: 3 bases; junction bases outside the gene matches: 6. This CDR3 contains 14 residues. The germline CDR1 and CDR2 sequences are LGHDT and YNNKEL (reference sequence).

The rearrangement links TRBV11-3 to TRBJ2-3; maybe TRBD1 (8 bases). CDR1 and CDR2 from the germline V gene are SGHNT and YENEEA. The CDR3 runs 17 residues. Trimming left V 3 bases short and J 5 bases short, with 21 bases between. CDR3 in DNA: TGTGCCAGCAGCTTTTCTTCAGGCACAGGGGGGGAAGATACGCAGTATTTT. Protein sequence: CASSFSSGTGGEDTQYF.

The rearrangement uses TRBV19 and TRBJ2-7; 8 nucleotides align to TRBD2. The CDR3 consists of 15 residues. The germline CDR1 and CDR2 sequences are LNHDA and SQIVND (reference sequence). Trimming at V came to 5 bases and at J to 7 bases, leaving 13 bases not matched to a gene. As DNA, the CDR3 is TGTGCCAGTAGTGACGGAGCGGGAGAAGCGCGGGAGCAGTACTTC. It codes for CASSDGAGEAREQYF.

Worth noting for this clone: Distinct nucleotide sequences in the sample also encode this CDR3. The chain carries TRBV28 and TRBJ1-5; D is unclear. The germline V gene encodes CDR1 MDHEN and CDR2 SYDVKM. The CDR3 consists of 12 residues. Trimming took off 3 bases at V and 3 bases at J, with 3 bases between the two ends. The CDR3 is CASSLINQPQHF. CDR3 DNA: TGTGCCAGCAGTTTGATCAATCAGCCCCAGCATTTT.

The rearrangement uses TRBV29-1 and TRBJ2-5; D is perhaps TRBD1 or TRBD2 (5 bases each). V lost 4 bases and J lost 2, with 14 bases in between. From germline, CDR1 is SQVTM and CDR2 ANQGSEA. The CDR3 covers 14 residues. The CDR3 nucleotides are TGCAGCGTTGGTTCCAGAGGGGAACAAGAGACCCAGTACTTC. It yields the protein CSVGSRGEQETQYF. The full variable domain, with the rest looked up from reference TRBV29-1 and TRBJ2-5, is SAVISQKPSRDICQRGTSLTIQCQVDSQVTMMFWYRQQPGQSLTLIATANQGSEATYESGFVIDKFPISRPNLTFSTLTVSNMSPEDSSIYLCSVGSRGEQETQYFGPGTRLLVL.

The gene calls are TRBV3-1 (or the pseudogene TRBV3-2) and TRBJ2-7; 7 positions match TRBD2. Germline V lookup: CDR1 LGHDT, CDR2 YNNKEL (reference sequence). CDR3 size: 13 residues. J gave up 3 bases and V 3 bases, and 2 bases lay outside the gene matches. The CDR3 reads CASSHSSGYEQYF. CDR3 nucleotides: TGTGCCAGCAGCCATTCTAGCGGCTACGAGCAGTACTTC.

The chain combines TRBV28 with TRBJ1-1; weak D call: TRBD1 (5 bases). The ends were cut back, 3 bases at V and 10 bases at J, with 9 bases in the middle. The CDR3 length is 11 residues. CDR1 is MDHEN, CDR2 SYDVKM, per germline. The CDR3 region has the DNA TGTGCCAGCAGTTTTCGGCAGGGAGCTTTCTTT. Encoded protein: CASSFRQGAFF.

J is TRBJ1-6 and V is TRBV5-1; 7 positions agree with TRBD1. The trim removed 0 bases at V and 2 bases at J, leaving 2 bases unmatched. Germline CDR1 is SGHRS and CDR2 is YFSETQ. The CDR3 spans 16 residues. The CDR3 loop is CASSLVTGPYNSPLHF. CDR3 bases: TGCGCCAGCAGCTTGGTGACAGGGCCCTATAATTCACCCCTCCACTTT.

The chain carries TRBV30 and TRBJ2-1, with TRBD1 as a possible D gene (6 bases). CDR1 GTSNPN and CDR2 SVGIG come from the germline V gene (reference sequence). This CDR3 comprises 13 residues. V lost 5 bases to trimming and J lost 3 bases, with 11 bases between them. The CDR3, as DNA: TGTGCCTGGGGGGAACAGGGCTACAATGAGCAGTTCTTC. Amino acids: CAWGEQGYNEQFF.

The chain uses TRBV11-2 and TRBJ1-3; D not certain. The CDR3 spans 13 residues. CDR1 SGHAT and CDR2 FQNNGV come from the germline V gene. Trimming removed 3 bases from V and 15 bases from J, with 18 bases in between. CDR3 sequence: CASSFGVTSNRYF. Written as DNA, the CDR3 is TGTGCCAGCAGCTTTGGGGTTACCTCAAACAGATATTTT.

On this clone: The sample carries other DNA sequences with the same CDR3. CDR3 coding DNA: TGTGCCAGCAGGAATGAAAAACTGTTTTTT. This encodes CASRNEKLFF. V gene TRBV28 combines with J gene TRBJ1-4, with D uncertain. Trimming removed 6 bases at V and 5 bases at J, with 1 base between. Per germline, CDR1 MDHEN and CDR2 SYDVKM. CDR3 length equals 10 residues.

The chain has TRBV28 and TRBJ2-7; perhaps TRBD1 as D (6 bases). V lost 5 bases and J lost 1, with 12 bases in between. The CDR3 runs 14 residues. The germline gives CDR1 MDHEN, CDR2 SYDVKM. The CDR3 reads CASSKPGTSYEQYF. CDR3 in DNA: TGTGCCAGCAGTAAACCGGGGACATCCTACGAGCAGTACTTC.

The chain carries TRBV6-1 and TRBJ2-3; D not certain. Germline V gene lookup returns CDR1 MNHNS and CDR2 SASEGT. This CDR3 spans 14 amino acids. V was shortened by 1 base and J by 5 bases, with 10 bases between the two germline ends. The CDR3 bases are TGTGCCAGCAGTGAAGAAACGGGTGAAGATACGCAGTATTTT. It yields the protein CASSEETGEDTQYF.

The chain recombines TRBV6-5 with TRBJ1-1; TRBD1 matches at 9 bases. This CDR3 has 13 residues. The junction had 10 bases not matched to a gene; V was cut back by 6 bases and J by 11 bases. Germline values: CDR1 MNHEY, CDR2 SVGAGI. CDR3 in DNA: TGTGCCAGCAGCCCCCGGGACAGGGAACGGGCTTTCTTT. This sequence encodes CASSPRDRERAFF.